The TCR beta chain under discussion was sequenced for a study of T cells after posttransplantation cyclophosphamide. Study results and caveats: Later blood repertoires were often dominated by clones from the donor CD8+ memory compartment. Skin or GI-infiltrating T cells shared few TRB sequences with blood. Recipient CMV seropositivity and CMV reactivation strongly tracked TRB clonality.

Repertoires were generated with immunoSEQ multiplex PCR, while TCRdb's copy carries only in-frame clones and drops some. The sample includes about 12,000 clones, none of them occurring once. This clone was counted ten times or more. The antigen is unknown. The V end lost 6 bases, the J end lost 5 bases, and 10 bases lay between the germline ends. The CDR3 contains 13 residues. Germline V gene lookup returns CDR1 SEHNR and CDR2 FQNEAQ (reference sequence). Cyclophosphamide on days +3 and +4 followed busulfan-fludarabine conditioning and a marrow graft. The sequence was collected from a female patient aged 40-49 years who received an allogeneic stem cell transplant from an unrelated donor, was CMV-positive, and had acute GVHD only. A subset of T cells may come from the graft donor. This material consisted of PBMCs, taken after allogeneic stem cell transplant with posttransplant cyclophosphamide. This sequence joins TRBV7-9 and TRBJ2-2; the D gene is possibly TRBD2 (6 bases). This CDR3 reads CASRVEGTGELFF. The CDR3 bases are TGTGCCAGCAGAGTGGAGGGAACCGGGGAGCTGTTTTTT.